The present T cell receptor (beta chain) was sequenced within a study of T cells in Graves' hyperthyroidism and ophthalmopathy. General study results and limits: In the blood, most expanded thyroid clonotypes above 0.001 appeared as well.

This clonotype was observed at least ten times. The antigen is undetermined. V shed 7 bases, J shed 0 bases, and the junction held 3 bases outside the gene matches. CDR3 length equals 14 residues. TCR beta CDR3 sequences were amplified from RNA transcripts. An initial round of RT-PCR targeting the TCR CDR3 relied on the HTBI primer set. TCRdb redid the calling of the multiplex PCR reads with MiXCR, one entry per CDR3 protein. The table has 500,000 to 600,000 distinct CDR3 sequences, 15% to 20% seen once; the top ten hold roughly 50%. The chain employs TRBV12-3 or TRBV12-4 and TRBJ2-1, with 7 bases aligning to TRBD2. The receptor was derived from a man between 40 and 49 years old with Graves' ophthalmopathy. Sequencing was done on a sample of blood. The CDR3 here is CASITGGSYNEQFF. In DNA form, the CDR3 reads TGTGCCAGCATTACGGGGGGCTCCTACAATGAGCAGTTCTTC.